Listed below are T cell receptor beta chains from one sample, sequenced in a study of cytotoxic CD8 clonotypes in ibrutinib-treated CLL. TCRdb's table, derived via immunoSEQ multiplex PCR, lists solely in-frame clones and lacks some. The sample has some 28,000 clones, approximately 57% seen once; the top ten hold approximately 5%. Sequenced material: PBMCs, taken before ibrutinib treatment. These receptor sequences come from a human donor with chronic lymphocytic leukemia. CDR3s include the opening cysteine and the closing phenylalanine or tryptophan.

TRBV5-1	CASSWTIRGPDTQYF
TRBV29-1	CSVDLGFSYYGYTF
TRBV19	CASSRLFSYEQYF
TRBV6-6	CASSYGLAGVEQYF
TRBV7-6	CASSLGTPVGYTF
TRBV10-2	CASNPGLAGVTDTQYF
TRBV9	CASSVRGGGLGTEAFF
TRBV25-1	CASRTGRNEKLFF
TRBV2	CATKGDSGSGEQFF
TRBV2	CASTPGTGSYEQYF
TRBV7-9	CASSPTSVNTGELFF
TRBV29-1	CSVGRGQETQYF
TRBV5-8	CASSALIAGGPETQYF
TRBV6-1	CASSDWVGRRETQYF
TRBV19	CASSRGANEKLFF
TRBV11-2	CASSRHKPGLEAFF
TRBV6-1	CASSDRNTEAFF
TRBV7-6	CASSFLRTDTQYF
TRBV7-8	CASSLAFVQGATGELFF
TRBV14	CASSLWPEKLFF
TRBV7-2	CASSQGLAGGYNEQFF
TRBV5-6	CASSLWLAYEQYF
TRBV5-1	CASSLAWERVLTF
TRBV5-1	CASSSEADTQYF
TRBV10-3	CAISESGTGGLYGYTF
TRBV10-3	CAISQGDDEQYF
TRBV7-2	CASSTTTGYGYTF
TRBV6-4	CASRKDRGGTDTQYF
TRBV10-1	CASSEYGNQPQHF
TRBV15	CATSRRSRDRGGYTF
TRBV7-6	CASSPRQGPSTEAFF
TRBV5-1	CASRTPGGMYNEQFF
TRBV21-1	CASSDSATPTGSIQPQHF
TRBV7-2	CASSLSGQTNYGYTF
TRBV5-1	CASSKASGRAGELFF
TRBV27	CASISSSYNEQFF
TRBV12-5	CASGLVKPPGQGKYEQYF
TRBV11-3	CASSLDRDTGPDEKLFF
TRBV9	CASSRRGAGDDKGYEQFF
TRBV19	CASSIVSGQGNNEQFF
TRBV10-3	CAISESRGKETQYF
TRBV2	CASTRQGSSYNSPLHF
TRBV7-8	CASSFGASNTEAFF
TRBV21-1	CASSLGRDQPQHF
TRBV6-5	CASRTTGVTAYGLFF
TRBV29-1	CSSRDRGKGETQYF
TRBV6-1	CASSEAGRLLEQYF
TRBV4-3	CASSQEPGPRANEKLFF